This paragraph reports one T cell receptor beta chain. In germline, CDR1 is DFQATT, CDR2 SNEGSKA (reference sequence). Trimming removed 7 bases at V and 10 bases at J, with 16 bases between. The length of the CDR3 is 11 residues. MiXCR was run by TCRdb on the 5' RACE reads, yielding one entry per CDR3 protein. The data hold fewer than 80,000 distinct CDR3 sequences, with under 25% observed a single time. The chain employs TRBV20-1 and TRBJ1-1; D is ambiguous. The sequence came from a female donor with breast cancer. The sequenced material came from memory CD4+ T cells sorted from a lymph node. Subset reported: memory CD4+ T cells, CD4+CD45RO+CD25-. CDR3 in amino acids: CSGSLEGRAFF. CDR3 nucleotides: TGCAGTGGCTCCCTAGAAGGGAGAGCTTTCTTT.